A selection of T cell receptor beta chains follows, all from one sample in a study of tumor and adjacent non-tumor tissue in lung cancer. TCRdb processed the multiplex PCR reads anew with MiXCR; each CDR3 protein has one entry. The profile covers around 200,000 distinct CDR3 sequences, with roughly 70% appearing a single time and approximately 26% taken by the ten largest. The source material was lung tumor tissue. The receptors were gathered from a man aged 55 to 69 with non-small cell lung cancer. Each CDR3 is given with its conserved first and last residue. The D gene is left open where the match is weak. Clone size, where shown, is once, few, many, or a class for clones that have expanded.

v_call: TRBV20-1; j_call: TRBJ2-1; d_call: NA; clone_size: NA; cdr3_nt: TGCAGTGCTAGAGATAGCCGGGGAGTATACTACAATGAGCAGTTCTTC; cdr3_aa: CSARDSRGVYYNEQFF
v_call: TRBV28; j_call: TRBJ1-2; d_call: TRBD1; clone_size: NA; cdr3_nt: TGTGGCAGCCGAACTGTCGGGACAGGGAAGTCTGGCTACACCTTC; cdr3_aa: CGSRTVGTGKSGYTF
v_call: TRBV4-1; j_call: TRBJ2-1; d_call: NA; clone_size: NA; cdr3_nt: TGCGCCCACAGCCAAAGAGCGACTTATATAGCGCAGTTCTTC; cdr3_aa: CAHSQRATYIAQFF
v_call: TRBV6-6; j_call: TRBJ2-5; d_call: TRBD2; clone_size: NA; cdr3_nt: TGTGCCAGCAGTTATTATCGACTAGCGGCACAAGAGACCCAGAACTTC; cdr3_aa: CASSYYRLAAQETQNF
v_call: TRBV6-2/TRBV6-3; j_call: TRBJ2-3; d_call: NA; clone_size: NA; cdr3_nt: TGTGCCAGCAGTTACTCGAGTTTCGGGAGCACAGATACGCAGTATTTT; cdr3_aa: CASSYSSFGSTDTQYF
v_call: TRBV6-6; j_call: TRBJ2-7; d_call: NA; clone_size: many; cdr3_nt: TGTGCCAGCAGTTACAGGGCCGGGGTAAGCTCCTACGAGCAGTACTTC; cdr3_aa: CASSYRAGVSSYEQYF
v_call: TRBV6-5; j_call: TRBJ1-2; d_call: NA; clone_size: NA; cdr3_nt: TGTGCCAGCATTTCGCCTGGACGGAGAGCGACTAACTATGGCTACACCTTC; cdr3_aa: CASISPGRRATNYGYTF
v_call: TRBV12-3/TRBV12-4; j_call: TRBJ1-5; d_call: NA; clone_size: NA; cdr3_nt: TGTGCCAGCAGCCCTGGGAAACCGATTAATCAGCCTCAGCATTTT; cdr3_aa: CASSPGKPINQPQHF
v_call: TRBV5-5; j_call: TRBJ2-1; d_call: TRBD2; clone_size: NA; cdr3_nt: TGTACCAGCACCCTCGGGGGGGCAGGGGTTAACGAGCAGTTCTTC; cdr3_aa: CTSTLGGAGVNEQFF
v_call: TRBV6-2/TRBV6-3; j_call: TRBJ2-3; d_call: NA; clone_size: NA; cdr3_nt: TGTGCCGGCAAACACTGGAGGGGGATCACAGATACGCAGTATTTT; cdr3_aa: CAGKHWRGITDTQYF
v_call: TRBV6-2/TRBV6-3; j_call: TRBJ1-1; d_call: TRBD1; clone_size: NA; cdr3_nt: TGTGCCAGCAGATCACAGGGGGGCACTGAAGCTTTCTTT; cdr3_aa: CASRSQGGTEAFF
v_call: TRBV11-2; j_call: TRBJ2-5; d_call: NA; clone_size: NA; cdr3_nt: TGTGCCAGCAGTTCCACTCCCTTGAACAGCCTTCTCGAGACCCAGTACTTC; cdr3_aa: CASSSTPLNSLLETQYF
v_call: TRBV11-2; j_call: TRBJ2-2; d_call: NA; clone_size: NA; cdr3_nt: TGTTCCAGCAGCTTAGAAACTAACGGGGAGCTGTTTTTT; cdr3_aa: CSSSLETNGELFF
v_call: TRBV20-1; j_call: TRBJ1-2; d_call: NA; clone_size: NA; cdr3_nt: TGCAATGCTACAAGTTCTTACGGGGGAAACTATGGCTACACCTTC; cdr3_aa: CNATSSYGGNYGYTF
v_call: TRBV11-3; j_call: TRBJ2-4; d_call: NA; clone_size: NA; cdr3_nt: TGTGCCAGCAGCTTAAAGAGCAGCGAGGGTTGGGGAAACACTCAGTACTTC; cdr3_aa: CASSLKSSEGWGNTQYF
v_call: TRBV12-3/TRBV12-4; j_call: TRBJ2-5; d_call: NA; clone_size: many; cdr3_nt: TGTGCCAGCAGTCCGACGGAAAAAGAGACCCAGTACTTC; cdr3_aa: CASSPTEKETQYF
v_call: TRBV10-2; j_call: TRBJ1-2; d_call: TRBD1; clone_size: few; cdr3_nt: TGCGCCACCGGGACAGGGGATTATGGAAGCTATGGCTACACCTTC; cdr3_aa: CATGTGDYGSYGYTF
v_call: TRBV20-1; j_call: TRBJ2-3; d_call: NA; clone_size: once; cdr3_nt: TGCAGTGCCACACCCAATAGTTTCACAGATACGCAGTATTTT; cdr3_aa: CSATPNSFTDTQYF
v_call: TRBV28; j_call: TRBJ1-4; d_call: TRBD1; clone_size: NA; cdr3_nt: TGTGCCAGCAGTTTACACGCCGGGACAGGGGAAGGAAAACTGTTTTTT; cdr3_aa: CASSLHAGTGEGKLFF
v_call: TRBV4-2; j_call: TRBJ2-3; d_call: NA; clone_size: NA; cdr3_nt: TGTGACAGCAAACTCCGGCGTCTCCGTCGCCCTAGCACAGATACGCAGTATTTT; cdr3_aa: CDSKLRRLRRPSTDTQYF
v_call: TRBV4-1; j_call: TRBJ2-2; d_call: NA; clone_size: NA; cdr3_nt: TGCGCCAGCAGCCAGATAGAAACCGGGGAGTTGTTTTTT; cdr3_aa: CASSQIETGELFF
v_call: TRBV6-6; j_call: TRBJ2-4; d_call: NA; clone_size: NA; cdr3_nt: TGTGCCGGCAGCAAGGACAGTAACAAAAACATTCAGTACTTC; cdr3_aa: CAGSKDSNKNIQYF
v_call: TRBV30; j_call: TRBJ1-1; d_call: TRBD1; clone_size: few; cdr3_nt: TGTGCCAAGGACAGGGGGGGAGGCACTGAAGCTTTCTTT; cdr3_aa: CAKDRGGGTEAFF
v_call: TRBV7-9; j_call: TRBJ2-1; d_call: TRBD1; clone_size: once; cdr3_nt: TGTGCCAGCTGCCTCGGGACAGGGGAGGTTAATGAGCAGTTCTTC; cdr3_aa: CASCLGTGEVNEQFF
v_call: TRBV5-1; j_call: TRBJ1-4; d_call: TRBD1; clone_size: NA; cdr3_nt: TGCGCCAGCAGCTTCCAGGGGGATCGTGAAAAATTGTTATTT; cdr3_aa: CASSFQGDREKLLF
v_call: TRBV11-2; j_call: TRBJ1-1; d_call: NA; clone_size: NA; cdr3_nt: TGTGCCAGCTGCTTTACGGGACCAAACACTGAAGCTTTCTTT; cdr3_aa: CASCFTGPNTEAFF
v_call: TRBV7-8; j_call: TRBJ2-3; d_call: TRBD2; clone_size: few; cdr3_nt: TGTGCCCGCAGCCTAAGCGGGGGGGCCGGTACGCAGTATTTT; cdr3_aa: CARSLSGGAGTQYF
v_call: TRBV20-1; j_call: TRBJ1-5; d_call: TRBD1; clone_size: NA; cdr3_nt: TGTAGTGCTAGTATTGGACAGGGGAGTCAGCCCCAGCATTTC; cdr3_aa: CSASIGQGSQPQHF
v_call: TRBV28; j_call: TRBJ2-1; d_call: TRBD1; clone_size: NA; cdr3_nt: TGTGTCACCTTACTGGACAGGGCGAATGAGCAGTTCTTC; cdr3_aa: CVTLLDRANEQFF
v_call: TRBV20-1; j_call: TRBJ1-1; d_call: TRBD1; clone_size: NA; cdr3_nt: TGCAGTGCCATAGACAGGGAGAGTGAAGCTTTCTTT; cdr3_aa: CSAIDRESEAFF
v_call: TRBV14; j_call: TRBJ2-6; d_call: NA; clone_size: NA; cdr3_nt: TGTGCCAGCAGCCAAGATGTCCGAGGGAAGTCGGGGGCCAACGTCCTGACTTTC; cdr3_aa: CASSQDVRGKSGANVLTF
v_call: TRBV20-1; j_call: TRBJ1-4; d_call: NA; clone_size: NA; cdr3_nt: TGCAATGCTAGACCCCGTAGCGGAACAACTAATGAAAAACTGTTTTTT; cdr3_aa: CNARPRSGTTNEKLFF
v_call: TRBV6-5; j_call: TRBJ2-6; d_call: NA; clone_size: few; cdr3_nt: TGTGCCAGCAGTTACTTAGGCTCTGGGGTCAACGTCCTGACTTTC; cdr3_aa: CASSYLGSGVNVLTF
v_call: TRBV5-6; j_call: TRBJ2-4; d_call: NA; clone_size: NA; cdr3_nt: TGTGCCACCAGCTTGGCAGGAAACATTCAGTACTTC; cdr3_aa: CATSLAGNIQYF
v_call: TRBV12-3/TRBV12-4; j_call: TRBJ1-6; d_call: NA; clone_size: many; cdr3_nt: TGTGCCAGCAGATATGGCAGGGCGATGAATAATTCACCCCTCCACTTT; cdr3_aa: CASRYGRAMNNSPLHF
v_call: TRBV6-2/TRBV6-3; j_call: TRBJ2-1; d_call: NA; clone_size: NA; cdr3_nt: TGTGCCAGCAGCTTCGATCGGCGCGGCTACAATGAGCAGTTCTTC; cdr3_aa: CASSFDRRGYNEQFF
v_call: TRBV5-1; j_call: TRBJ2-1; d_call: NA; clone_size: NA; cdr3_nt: TGCGCCAGCAGCTTGGCGCTGAGGGGGAGCGGTTCCTACAATGAGCAGTTCTTC; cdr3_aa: CASSLALRGSGSYNEQFF
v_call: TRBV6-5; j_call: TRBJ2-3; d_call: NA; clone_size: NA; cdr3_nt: TGTGCCAGCAGAAGGGGGACTACCGACACAGATAAGCAGTATTTT; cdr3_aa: CASRRGTTDTDKQYF
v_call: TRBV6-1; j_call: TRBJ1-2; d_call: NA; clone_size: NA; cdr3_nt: TGTGCCAGCAGTCCCCGCCCCCACACCTTC; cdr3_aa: CASSPRPHTF
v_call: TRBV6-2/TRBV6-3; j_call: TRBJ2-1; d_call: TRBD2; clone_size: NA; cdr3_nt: TGTGCCAGCAGCCCATGGGGTCTAGCGGGCCGGCCAGCGGATGAGCAGTTCTTC; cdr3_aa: CASSPWGLAGRPADEQFF
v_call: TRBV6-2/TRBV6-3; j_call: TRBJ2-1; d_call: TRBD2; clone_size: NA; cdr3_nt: TGTGCCAGCACCCTAGCGGAAGGAACCCACGATGAGCAGTTCTTC; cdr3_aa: CASTLAEGTHDEQFF
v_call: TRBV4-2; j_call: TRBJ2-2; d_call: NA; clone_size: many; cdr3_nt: TGTGCCAGCAGCCAAGGAGAGTCGCCCGGGGAGCTGTTTTTT; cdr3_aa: CASSQGESPGELFF
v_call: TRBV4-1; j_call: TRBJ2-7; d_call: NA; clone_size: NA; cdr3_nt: TGCGCCAGCAGCCAAGAGCGACAGAGCTACGAGCAGTACTTC; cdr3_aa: CASSQERQSYEQYF
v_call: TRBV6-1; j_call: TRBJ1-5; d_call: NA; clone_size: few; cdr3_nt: TGTGCCAGCAGTTCGGACAGAGTGGGAATTCAGCCCCAGCATTTT; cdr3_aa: CASSSDRVGIQPQHF
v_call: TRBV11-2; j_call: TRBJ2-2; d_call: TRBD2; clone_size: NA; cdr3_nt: TGTGCCAGCAGACCCCGGACTAGCGGGAACAGCGGGGAGCTGTTTTTT; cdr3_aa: CASRPRTSGNSGELFF
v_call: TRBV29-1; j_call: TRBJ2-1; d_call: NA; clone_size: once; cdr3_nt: TGCAGCGTTCACGGGATTAGCGCTAATGAGCAGTTCTTC; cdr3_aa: CSVHGISANEQFF
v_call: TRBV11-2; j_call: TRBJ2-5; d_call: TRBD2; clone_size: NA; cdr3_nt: TGTACCAGCACGCAGCGGGGGTTAGTGACCCAGTACTTC; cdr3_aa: CTSTQRGLVTQYF
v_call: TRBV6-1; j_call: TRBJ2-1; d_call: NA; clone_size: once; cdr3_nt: TGTGCCAGCAGGTCGGGGGTGAACAATGACCAGTTCTTC; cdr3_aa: CASRSGVNNDQFF
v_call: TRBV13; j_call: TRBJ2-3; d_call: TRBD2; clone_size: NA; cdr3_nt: TGTGCCAGCAGCTGGGGGACTAGTGGGAGCACAGATACACAGTATTTT; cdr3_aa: CASSWGTSGSTDTQYF
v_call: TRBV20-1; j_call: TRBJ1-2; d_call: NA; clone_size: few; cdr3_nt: TGCAGTGCTACCCCGACGGGAGCTAACTATGGCTACACCTTC; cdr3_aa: CSATPTGANYGYTF
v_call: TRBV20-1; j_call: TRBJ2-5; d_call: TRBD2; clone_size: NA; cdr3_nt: TGCAGTGCGAGAGCTAGGACTAGCGGGAAAAGAGAGACCCAGTACTTC; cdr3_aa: CSARARTSGKRETQYF